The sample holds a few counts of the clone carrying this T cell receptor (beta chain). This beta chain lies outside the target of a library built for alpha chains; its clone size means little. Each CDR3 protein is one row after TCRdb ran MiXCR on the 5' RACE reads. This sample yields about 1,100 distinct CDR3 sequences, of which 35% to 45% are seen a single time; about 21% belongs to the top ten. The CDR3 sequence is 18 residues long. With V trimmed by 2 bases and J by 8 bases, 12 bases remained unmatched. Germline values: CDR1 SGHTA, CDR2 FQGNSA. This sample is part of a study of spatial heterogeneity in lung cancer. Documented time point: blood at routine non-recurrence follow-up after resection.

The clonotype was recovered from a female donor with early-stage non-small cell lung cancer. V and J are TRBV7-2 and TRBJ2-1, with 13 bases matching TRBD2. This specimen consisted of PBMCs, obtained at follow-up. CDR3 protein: CASSLPIRTSGSLYEQFF. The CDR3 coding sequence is TGTGCCAGCAGCTTACCGATTCGGACTAGCGGGAGTCTGTATGAGCAGTTCTTC.